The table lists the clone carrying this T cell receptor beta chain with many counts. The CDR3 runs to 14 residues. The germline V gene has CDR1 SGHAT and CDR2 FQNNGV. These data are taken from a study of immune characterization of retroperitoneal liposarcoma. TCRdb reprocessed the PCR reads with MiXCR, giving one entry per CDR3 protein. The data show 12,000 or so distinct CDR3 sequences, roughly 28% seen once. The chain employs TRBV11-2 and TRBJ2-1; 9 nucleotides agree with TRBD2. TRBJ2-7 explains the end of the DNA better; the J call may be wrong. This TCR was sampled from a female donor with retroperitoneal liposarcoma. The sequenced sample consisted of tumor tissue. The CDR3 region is CASSLVVAGDEQYF. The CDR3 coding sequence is TGTGCCAGCAGCTTAGTCGTAGCGGGAGACGAGCAGTACTTC.